This T cell receptor beta chain derives from a study of T cell responses to AZD1222 COVID-19 vaccine. Overall study results and limits: In a largely white British group with more females than males, clonal diversity was possibly underestimated. Sampling that yielded the repertoires occurred only after the peak T cell response. Spike-specific TCR breadth and depth went up after people got two AZD1222 doses. Researchers report vaccine-associated CD4 TCRs spanning spike, with dominance at 160-218 and 743-854.

CDR3 length: 15 residues. The V end lost 2 bases, the J end lost 3 bases, and 14 bases lay between the germline ends. Germline V gene data show CDR1 as SGHVS and CDR2 as FQNEAQ. On this clone itself: Antigen unknown.

Here immunoSEQ multiplex PCR was the method, and the copy in TCRdb shows in-frame clones only, minus some. Counted here are approximately 180,000 clones, around nine tenths occurring once; the ten biggest clones make up about 2.8%. The sample consisted of peripheral blood, taken on day 0 of AZD1222 vaccination. This receptor was identified in an adult in good health. J is TRBJ2-7 and V is TRBV7-8, with D tentatively TRBD2 (5 bases). CDR3 DNA: TGTGCCAGCAGCTTACGGTCTAGCCTCCTCTACGAGCAGTACTTC. It encodes CASSLRSSLLYEQYF. The variable domain in full, with the rest retrieved from reference TRBV7-8 and TRBJ2-7, is GAGVSQSPRYKVAKRGQDVALRCDPISGHVSLFWYQQALGQGPEFLTYFQNEAQLDKSGLPSDRFFAERPEGSVSTLKIQRTQQEDSAVYLCASSLRSSLLYEQYFGPGTRLTVT.